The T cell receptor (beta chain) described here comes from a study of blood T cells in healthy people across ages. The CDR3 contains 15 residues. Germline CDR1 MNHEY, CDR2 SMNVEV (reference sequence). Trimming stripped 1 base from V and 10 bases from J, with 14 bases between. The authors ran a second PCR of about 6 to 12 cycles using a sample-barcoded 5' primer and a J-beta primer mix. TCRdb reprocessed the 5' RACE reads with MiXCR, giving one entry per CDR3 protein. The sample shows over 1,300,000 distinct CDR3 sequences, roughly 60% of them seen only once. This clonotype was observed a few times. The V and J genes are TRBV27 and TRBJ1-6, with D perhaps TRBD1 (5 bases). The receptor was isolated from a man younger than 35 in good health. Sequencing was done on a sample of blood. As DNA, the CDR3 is TGTGCCAGCAGTTTATGGGGCAGCAGTTACTCACCCCTCCACTTT. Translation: CASSLWGSSYSPLHF.